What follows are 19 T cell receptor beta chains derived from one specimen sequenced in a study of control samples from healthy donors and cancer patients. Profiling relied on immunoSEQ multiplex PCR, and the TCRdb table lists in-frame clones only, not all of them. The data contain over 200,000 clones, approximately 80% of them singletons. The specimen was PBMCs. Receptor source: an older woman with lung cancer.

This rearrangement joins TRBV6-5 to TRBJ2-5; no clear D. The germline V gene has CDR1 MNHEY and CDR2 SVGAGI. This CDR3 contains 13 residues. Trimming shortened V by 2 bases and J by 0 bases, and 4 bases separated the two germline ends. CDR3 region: CASSYGYQETQYF. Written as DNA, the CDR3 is TGTGCCAGCAGTTACGGGTACCAAGAGACCCAGTACTTC.

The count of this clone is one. Written as DNA, the CDR3 is TGCGCCAGCAGCTTTCCAGGACTAGCGGCTCGTGAGCAGTTCTTC. Translation gives CASSFPGLAAREQFF. The J gene is TRBJ2-1, the V gene TRBV5-1; 10 bases agree with TRBD2. Per germline, CDR1 SGHRS and CDR2 YFSETQ. The CDR3 consists of 15 residues. V lost 2 bases to trimming and J lost 9 bases; unmatched junction nucleotides: 8.

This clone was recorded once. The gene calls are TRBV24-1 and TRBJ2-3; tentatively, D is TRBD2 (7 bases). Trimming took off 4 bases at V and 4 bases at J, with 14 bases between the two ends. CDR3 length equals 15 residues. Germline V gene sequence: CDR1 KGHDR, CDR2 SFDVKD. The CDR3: CATSDRRGAPDTQYF. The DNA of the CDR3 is TGTGCCACCAGTGACCGCCGGGGGGCCCCAGATACGCAGTATTTT.

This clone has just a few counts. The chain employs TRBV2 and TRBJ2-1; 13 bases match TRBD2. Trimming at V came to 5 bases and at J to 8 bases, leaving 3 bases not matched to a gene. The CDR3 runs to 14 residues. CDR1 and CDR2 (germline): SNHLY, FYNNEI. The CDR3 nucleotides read TGTGCCAGCAGTTCACTAGCGGGAGGGTATGAGCAGTTCTTC. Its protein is CASSSLAGGYEQFF. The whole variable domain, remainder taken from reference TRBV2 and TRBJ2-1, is EPEVTQTPSHQVTQMGQEVILRCVPISNHLYFYWYRQILGQKVEFLVSFYNNEISEKSEIFDDQFSVERPDGSNFTLKIRSTKLEDSAMYFCASSSLAGGYEQFFGPGTRLTVL.

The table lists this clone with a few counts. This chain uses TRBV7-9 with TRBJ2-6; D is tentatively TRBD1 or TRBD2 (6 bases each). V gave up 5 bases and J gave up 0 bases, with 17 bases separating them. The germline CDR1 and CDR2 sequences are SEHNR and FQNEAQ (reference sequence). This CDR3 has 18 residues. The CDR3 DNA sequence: TGTGCCAGCAGCCGAGGAGGGACAACCTACTCTGGGGCCAACGTCCTGACTTTC. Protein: CASSRGGTTYSGANVLTF.

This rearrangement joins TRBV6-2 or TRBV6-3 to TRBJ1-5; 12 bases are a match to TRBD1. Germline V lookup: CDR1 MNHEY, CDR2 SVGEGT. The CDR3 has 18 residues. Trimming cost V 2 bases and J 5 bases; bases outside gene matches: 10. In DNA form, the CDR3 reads TGTGCCAGCAGTTACGCGCGCACCGGGACAGGGGGCCATCAGCCCCAGCATTTT. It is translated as CASSYARTGTGGHQPQHF.

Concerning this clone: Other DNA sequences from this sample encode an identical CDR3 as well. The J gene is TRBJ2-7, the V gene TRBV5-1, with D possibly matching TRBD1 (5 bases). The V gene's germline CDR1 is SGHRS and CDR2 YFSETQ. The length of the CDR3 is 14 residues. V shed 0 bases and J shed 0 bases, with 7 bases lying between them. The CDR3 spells CASSLDRSSYEQYF. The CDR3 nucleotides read TGCGCCAGCAGCTTGGACAGGAGCTCCTACGAGCAGTACTTC.

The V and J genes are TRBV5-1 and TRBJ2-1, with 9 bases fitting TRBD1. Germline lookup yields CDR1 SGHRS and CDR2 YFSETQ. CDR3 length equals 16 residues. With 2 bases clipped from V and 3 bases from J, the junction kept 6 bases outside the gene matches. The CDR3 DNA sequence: TGCGCCAGCAGCTTCCGCCGGGACAGGGTCTACAATGAGCAGTTCTTC. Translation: CASSFRRDRVYNEQFF.

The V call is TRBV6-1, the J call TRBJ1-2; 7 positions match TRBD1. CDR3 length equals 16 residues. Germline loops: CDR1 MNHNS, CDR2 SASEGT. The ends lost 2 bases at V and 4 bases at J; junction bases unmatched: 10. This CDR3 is CASSENAQGMGYGYTF. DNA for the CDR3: TGTGCCAGCAGTGAAAATGCACAGGGGATGGGCTATGGCTACACCTTC.

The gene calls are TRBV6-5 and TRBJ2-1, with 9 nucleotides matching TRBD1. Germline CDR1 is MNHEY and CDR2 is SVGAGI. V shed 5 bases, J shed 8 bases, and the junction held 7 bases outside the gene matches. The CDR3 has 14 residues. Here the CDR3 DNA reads TGTGCCAGCAGTAACGAAGGGACAGGGTATGAGCAGTTCTTC. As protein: CASSNEGTGYEQFF.

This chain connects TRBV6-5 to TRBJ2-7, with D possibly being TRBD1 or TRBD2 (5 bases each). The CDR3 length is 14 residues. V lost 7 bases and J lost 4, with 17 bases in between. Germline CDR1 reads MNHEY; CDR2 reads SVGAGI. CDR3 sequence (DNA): TGTGCCAGCATAGTTCCGGGACGGACTTACGAGCAGTACTTC. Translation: CASIVPGRTYEQYF.

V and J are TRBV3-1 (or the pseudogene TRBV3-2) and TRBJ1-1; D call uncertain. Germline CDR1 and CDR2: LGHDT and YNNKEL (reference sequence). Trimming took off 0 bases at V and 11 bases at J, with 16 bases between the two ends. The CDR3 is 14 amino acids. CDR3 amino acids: CASSQDEGVIRAFF. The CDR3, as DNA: TGTGCCAGCAGCCAAGACGAGGGAGTAATCCGGGCTTTCTTT.

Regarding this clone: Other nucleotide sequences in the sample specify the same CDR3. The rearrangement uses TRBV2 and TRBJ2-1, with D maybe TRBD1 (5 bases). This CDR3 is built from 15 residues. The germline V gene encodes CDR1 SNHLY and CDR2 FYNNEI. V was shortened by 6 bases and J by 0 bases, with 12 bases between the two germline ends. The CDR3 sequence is CASRADRSSYNEQFF. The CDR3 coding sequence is TGTGCCAGCAGGGCAGACAGAAGCTCCTACAATGAGCAGTTCTTC.

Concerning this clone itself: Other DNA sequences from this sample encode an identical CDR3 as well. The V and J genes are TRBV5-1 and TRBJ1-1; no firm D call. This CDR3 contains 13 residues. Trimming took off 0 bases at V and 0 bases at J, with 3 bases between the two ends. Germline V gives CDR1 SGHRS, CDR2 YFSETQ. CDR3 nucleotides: TGCGCCAGCAGCTTGGATCTGAACACTGAAGCTTTCTTT. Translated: CASSLDLNTEAFF.

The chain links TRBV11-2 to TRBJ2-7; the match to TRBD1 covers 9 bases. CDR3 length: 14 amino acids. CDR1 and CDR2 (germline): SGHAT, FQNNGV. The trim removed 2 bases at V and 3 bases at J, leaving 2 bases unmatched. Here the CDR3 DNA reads TGTGCCAGCAGCTTAAGGGGACAGGGCTACGAGCAGTACTTC. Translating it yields CASSLRGQGYEQYF.

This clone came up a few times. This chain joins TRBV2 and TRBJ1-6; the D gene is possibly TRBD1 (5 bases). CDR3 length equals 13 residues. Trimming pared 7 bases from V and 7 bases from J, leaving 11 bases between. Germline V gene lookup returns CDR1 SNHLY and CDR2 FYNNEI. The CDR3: CASTRGWNSPLHF. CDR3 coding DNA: TGTGCCAGCACGCGGGGCTGGAATTCACCCCTCCACTTT.

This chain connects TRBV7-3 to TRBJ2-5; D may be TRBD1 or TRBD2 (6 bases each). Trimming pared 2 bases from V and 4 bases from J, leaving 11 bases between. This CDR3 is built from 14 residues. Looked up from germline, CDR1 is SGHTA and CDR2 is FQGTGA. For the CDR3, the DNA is TGTGCCAGCAGCTTAGGGGGGCCAGGAGAGACCCAGTACTTC. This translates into CASSLGGPGETQYF.

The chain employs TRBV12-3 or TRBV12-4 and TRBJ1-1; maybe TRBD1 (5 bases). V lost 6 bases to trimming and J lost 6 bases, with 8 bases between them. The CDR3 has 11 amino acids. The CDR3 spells CASSPGPEAFF. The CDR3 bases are TGTGCCAGCAGCCCGGGACCTGAAGCTTTCTTT.

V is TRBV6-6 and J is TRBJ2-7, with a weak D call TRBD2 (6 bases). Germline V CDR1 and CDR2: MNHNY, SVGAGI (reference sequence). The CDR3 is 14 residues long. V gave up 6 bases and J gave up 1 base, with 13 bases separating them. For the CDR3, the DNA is TGTGCCAGCAGGAGACCTAGCGAGTCCTACGAGCAGTACTTC. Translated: CASRRPSESYEQYF.